The T cell receptor beta chain described here comes from a study of response to subunit inactivated influenza vaccine. Notes on the study in general: Researchers suggested that each seasonal influenza vaccination recruits few new T cells.

Trimming pared 1 base from V and 3 bases from J, leaving 6 bases between. The CDR3 loop spans 14 amino acids. Germline CDR1 reads SGHTA; CDR2 reads FQGNSA. One entry per CDR3 protein, called by TCRdb with MiXCR from the RT-PCR reads. Of around 200,000 distinct CDR3 sequences listed, about 10% are singletons. There are many counts of this clonotype. Its antigen remains unidentified. The TCR sequence derives from a man aged 45-65 years who received an inactivated influenza vaccine. V gene TRBV7-2 combines with J gene TRBJ2-2; D gene ambiguous. Sequenced material: non-naive T cells sorted from PBMCs, taken on the day of vaccination. The CDR3 loop is CASSLGMDTGELFF. The CDR3 DNA follows: TGTGCCAGCAGCTTAGGGATGGACACCGGGGAGCTGTTTTTT. Using reference TRBV7-2 and TRBJ2-2 for the parts outside the CDR3, the full variable domain is GAGVSQSPSNKVTEKGKDVELRCDPISGHTALYWYRQSLGQGLEFLIYFQGNSAPDKSGLPSDRFSAERTGGSVSTLTIQRTQQEDSAVYLCASSLGMDTGELFFGEGSRLTVL.